The 4 T cell receptor beta chains listed next were all sequenced from one sample in a study. The TRBV12-4/TRBJ1-2 clonotypes were amplified using barcode primers with ligated adaptors. Using its own MiXCR run on the multiplex PCR reads, TCRdb lists one record per CDR3 protein. There are 2,700 or so distinct CDR3 sequences in the sample; over 4% occur only once, and 10% to 13% lies in the top ten. The sample consisted of naive CD4+ T cells sorted from blood. As to subset: naive CD4+ T cells, CD4+CD45RA+CD25-. The receptors stem from a female donor with breast cancer.

This clonotype has ten or more counts. V gene TRBV12-3 or TRBV12-4 combines with J gene TRBJ1-2, with D unresolved. CDR3 length: 14 residues. V was cut by 3 bases and J by 4 bases, with 12 bases left in between. The CDR3 DNA reads as TGTGCCAGCAGTTTTCTCTTCTCGAGCTATGGCTACACCTTC. This sequence encodes CASSFLFSSYGYTF.

In this sample, this clonotype is medium-sized. This chain joins TRBV12-3 or TRBV12-4 and TRBJ1-2, with D uncertain. The CDR3 is 12 residues long. V was trimmed by 6 bases and J by 5 bases, leaving 10 bases between them. The DNA for the CDR3 is TGTGCCAGCAGCCTACCGTTATATGGCTACACCTTC. Encoded protein: CASSLPLYGYTF.

Relative to its sample, this clonotype is medium-sized (0.01 to 0.1%). The chain links TRBV12-3 or TRBV12-4 to TRBJ1-2, with no clear D. The V end lost 2 bases, the J end lost 2 bases, and 9 bases lay between the germline ends. The CDR3 consists of 14 residues. CDR3 sequence reads: CASSLRSGNYGYTF. In DNA, the CDR3 is TGTGCCAGCAGTTTACGGTCTGGGAACTATGGCTACACCTTC.

This clonotype is judged medium-sized (0.01 to 0.1%). V is TRBV12-3 or TRBV12-4 and J is TRBJ1-2; 7 bases match TRBD1. The trim removed 4 bases at V and 7 bases at J, leaving 6 bases unmatched. The CDR3 is made up of 13 amino acids. The CDR3 reads CASSSDRVLGYTF. The CDR3 region has the DNA TGTGCCAGCAGTTCCGACAGGGTACTTGGCTACACCTTC.